The 20 T cell receptor beta chains presented below share a single source sample, sequenced in a study of T cells in Graves' hyperthyroidism and ophthalmopathy. Researchers amplified the TCR beta CDR3 regions from RNA transcripts. The TCR CDR3 first-round RT-PCR relied on the HTBI primer set. One entry per CDR3 protein, called by TCRdb with MiXCR from the multiplex PCR reads. The repertoire holds around 760,000 distinct CDR3 sequences, with about a third as singletons. The sequenced sample consisted of blood. The source is a woman aged 40 to 55 with Graves' hyperthyroidism.

This chain links TRBV11-2 with TRBJ1-3; no definite D call. This CDR3 comprises 14 residues. Trimming removed 1 base at V and 2 bases at J, with 6 bases between. Germline CDR1 is SGHAT and CDR2 is FQNNGV. The CDR3 bases are TGTGCCAGCAGCTTAGGGACGACTGGAAACACCATATATTTT. This codes for CASSLGTTGNTIYF.

This chain uses TRBV7-9 with TRBJ2-3; 8 bases are shared with TRBD2. Germline V gene data show CDR1 as SEHNR and CDR2 as FQNEAQ (reference sequence). The CDR3 has 14 residues. V shed 8 bases, J shed 2 bases, and the junction held 6 bases outside the gene matches. The CDR3 sequence: CASSAGGITDTQYF. In DNA form, the CDR3 reads TGTGCCAGCTCGGCGGGAGGTATCACAGATACGCAGTATTTT.

This clonotype was seen more than once but under ten times. The chain links TRBV4-3 to TRBJ2-2; D remains unclear. The V gene lost 1 base and the J gene lost 5 bases, with 8 bases spanning the gap. This CDR3 spans 14 amino acids. Germline V lookup: CDR1 LGHNA, CDR2 YSLEER. CDR3 bases: TGCGCCAGCAGCCAAGGTGATCGGACCGGGGAGCTGTTTTTT. Amino acids: CASSQGDRTGELFF.

This chain joins TRBV5-1 and TRBJ1-2; TRBD1 matches 7 bases. Germline CDR1 and CDR2: SGHRS and YFSETQ. Unmatched junction bases numbered 8, after V lost 2 bases and J lost 7 bases. This CDR3 has 14 residues. The DNA of the CDR3 is TGCGCCAGCAGCTTCACAGGGGAAGGGCCTGGCTACACCTTC. Protein: CASSFTGEGPGYTF. Filled out from reference TRBV5-1 and TRBJ1-2, the complete variable domain reads KAGVTQTPRYLIKTRGQQVTLSCSPISGHRSVSWYQQTPGQGLQFLFEYFSETQRNKGNFPGRFSGRQFSNSRSEMNVSTLELGDSALYLCASSFTGEGPGYTFGSGTRLTVV.

This clonotype has ten or more counts. V usage is TRBV7-2 and J usage is TRBJ2-7; 7 bases map to TRBD2. The J segment lost 0 bases and the V segment lost 10 bases, leaving 9 bases of the junction unmatched. The CDR3 spans 14 residues. Germline CDR1 and CDR2: SGHTA and FQGNSA. The chain's CDR3 is CAIELGGGSYEQYF. The CDR3 DNA reads as TGTGCCATCGAGCTTGGCGGGGGCTCCTACGAGCAGTACTTC. Filled out from reference TRBV7-2 and TRBJ2-7, the complete variable domain reads GAGVSQSPSNKVTEKGKDVELRCDPISGHTALYWYRQSLGQGLEFLIYFQGNSAPDKSGLPSDRFSAERTGGSVSTLTIQRTQQEDSAVYLCAIELGGGSYEQYFGPGTRLTVT.

The chain joins TRBV6-2 or TRBV6-3 to TRBJ1-6; weak D call: TRBD1 (5 bases). V was pared by 7 bases and J by 7 bases, with 11 bases between. In germline, CDR1 is MNHEY, CDR2 SVGEGT. The CDR3 totals 13 residues. CDR3 sequence reads: CASNLGDNSPLHF. The DNA for the CDR3 is TGTGCCAGCAATTTAGGGGACAATTCACCCCTCCACTTT.

A few counts support this clonotype. The chain uses TRBV10-3 and TRBJ2-2, with D perhaps given as TRBD1 or TRBD2 (5 bases each). V shed 10 bases and J shed 0 bases, with 15 bases lying between them. The CDR3 totals 15 residues. The germline V gene has CDR1 ENHRY and CDR2 SYGVKD. For the CDR3, the DNA is TGTGCCAGCAGAATTGGGACGGCGAACACCGGGGAGCTGTTTTTT. Translating gives CASRIGTANTGELFF.

This chain links TRBV6-5 with TRBJ1-6; D is possibly TRBD1 (6 bases). V was cut by 0 bases and J by 7 bases, with 10 bases left in between. The length of the CDR3 is 15 residues. Germline loops: CDR1 MNHEY, CDR2 SVGAGI. In DNA form, the CDR3 reads TGTGCCAGCAGTTACTCGGGGGCCTTCAATTCACCCCTCCACTTT. As protein: CASSYSGAFNSPLHF.

This chain joins TRBV7-2 and TRBJ2-3; tentatively, D is TRBD1 (6 bases). The V gene lost 8 bases and the J gene lost 4 bases, with 16 bases spanning the gap. The germline CDR1 and CDR2 sequences are SGHTA and FQGNSA. The CDR3 has 14 amino acids. This CDR3 reads CASVKGVRSDTQYF. CDR3 nucleotide sequence: TGTGCCAGCGTAAAGGGGGTCCGATCAGATACGCAGTATTTT.

V and J are TRBV9 and TRBJ1-1, with 7 bases matching TRBD1. The CDR3 runs 15 residues. CDR1 and CDR2 from the germline V gene are SGDLS and YYNGEE. With V trimmed by 8 bases and J by 4 bases, 14 bases remained unmatched. Here the CDR3 DNA reads TGTGCCAGTCGTGGGGACAGCCCTGGCGGCACTGAAGCTTTCTTT. Translation gives CASRGDSPGGTEAFF. The variable domain in full, completed from reference TRBV9 and TRBJ1-1, reads DSGVTQTPKHLITATGQRVTLRCSPRSGDLSVYWYQQSLDQGLQFLIQYYNGEERAKGNILERFSAQQFPDLHSELNLSSLELGDSALYFCASRGDSPGGTEAFFGQGTRLTVV.

This clonotype was detected many times. The chain recombines TRBV20-1 with TRBJ2-5, with 11 bases matching TRBD2. The CDR3 is 15 amino acids. The V and J ends lost 5 bases and 5 bases, in that order; junction bases with no gene match: 10. Germline lookup yields CDR1 DFQATT and CDR2 SNEGSKA (reference sequence). CDR3 in DNA: TGCAGTGCTGAGGTAGCGGGAGGGCCCGGGGAGACCCAGTACTTC. This codes for CSAEVAGGPGETQYF.

This clonotype was found many times. This chain joins TRBV7-2 and TRBJ1-6; D possibly corresponds to TRBD1 (6 bases). The V end lost 6 bases, the J end lost 9 bases, and 21 bases lay between the germline ends. CDR3 length: 16 residues. Germline V CDR1 and CDR2: SGHTA, FQGNSA. Written as DNA, the CDR3 is TGTGCCAGCAGGGAGACAGGCAGCAGTGGATTTTCACCCCTCCACTTT. The encoded protein is CASRETGSSGFSPLHF.

The chain is built from TRBV29-1 and TRBJ2-1; D is perhaps TRBD2 (5 bases). CDR3 length: 15 residues. The germline gives CDR1 SQVTM, CDR2 ANQGSEA. Trimming pared 4 bases from V and 8 bases from J, leaving 21 bases between. The CDR3 region is CSVVEEWPREDEQFF. CDR3 in DNA: TGCAGCGTTGTGGAGGAATGGCCTAGAGAGGATGAGCAGTTCTTC.

This clonotype appeared once. The CDR3 loop is CASSQETGDGNSPLHF. CDR3 nucleotides: TGCGCCAGCAGCCAAGAAACAGGGGATGGTAATTCACCCCTCCACTTT. V gene TRBV5-1 combines with J gene TRBJ1-6; TRBD1 agrees at 7 bases. The CDR3 length is 16 residues. Germline values: CDR1 SGHRS, CDR2 YFSETQ. J lost 6 bases, V lost 4 bases, and 10 bases had no gene match.

The CDR3 nucleotides read TGTGCCAGCAGTTTATACCCCTTCCGGTTGTGCGAGCAGTACTTC. Residues: CASSLYPFRLCEQYF. The chain combines TRBV2 with TRBJ2-7; D is unresolved. Germline V gene lookup returns CDR1 SNHLY and CDR2 FYNNEI. This CDR3 region has 15 residues. Trimming shortened V by 5 bases and J by 6 bases, and 20 bases separated the two germline ends.

This clonotype was counted many times. The chain uses TRBV2 and TRBJ2-7, with D uncertain. This CDR3 comprises 14 residues. Looked up from germline, CDR1 is SNHLY and CDR2 is FYNNEI. The germline V and J ends were trimmed by 6 bases and 5 bases, with 17 bases remaining between them. The CDR3 protein is CASRRNIFNHEQYF. For the CDR3, the DNA is TGTGCCAGCAGGAGGAACATCTTCAACCACGAGCAGTACTTC. Variable domain in full (rest from reference TRBV2 and TRBJ2-7): EPEVTQTPSHQVTQMGQEVILRCVPISNHLYFYWYRQILGQKVEFLVSFYNNEISEKSEIFDDQFSVERPDGSNFTLKIRSTKLEDSAMYFCASRRNIFNHEQYFGPGTRLTVT.

This clonotype was counted ten times or more. The chain couples TRBV12-3 or TRBV12-4 to TRBJ2-7; D is possibly TRBD2 (6 bases). The CDR3 covers 14 residues. The V end was cut by 3 bases, the J end by 4 bases, with 13 bases between. The CDR3 region has the DNA TGTGCCAGCAGTTTTGGCCGGGGGAAATACGAGCAGTACTTC. Residues: CASSFGRGKYEQYF.

The chain recombines TRBV10-3 with TRBJ2-2, with 10 bases lining up with TRBD1. The CDR3 runs to 15 residues. J was trimmed by 4 bases and V by 2 bases; bases with no gene match: 1. Germline V lookup: CDR1 ENHRY, CDR2 SYGVKD. Here the CDR3 DNA reads TGTGCCATCAGTGAGGGACAGGGGGTCACCGGGGAGCTGTTTTTT. This encodes CAISEGQGVTGELFF.

The chain is built from TRBV20-1 and TRBJ2-3; 7 bases line up with TRBD2. This CDR3 is built from 15 residues. V trimming: 1 base; J trimming: 2 bases; junction bases outside the gene matches: 6. Germline V lookup: CDR1 DFQATT, CDR2 SNEGSKA (reference sequence). The CDR3 region is CSARVLRENTDTQYF. The CDR3 bases are TGCAGTGCTAGAGTCTTGCGGGAGAACACAGATACGCAGTATTTT.

This clonotype has more than one count but fewer than ten. The chain uses TRBV20-1 and TRBJ1-4; TRBD1 might be the D (5 bases). Germline lookup yields CDR1 DFQATT and CDR2 SNEGSKA (reference sequence). The CDR3 runs 14 residues. The V end lost 3 bases, the J end lost 3 bases, and 11 bases lay between the germline ends. CDR3 in amino acids: CSASREGPNEKLFF. CDR3 in DNA: TGCAGTGCTAGTCGGGAGGGACCTAATGAAAAACTGTTTTTT.